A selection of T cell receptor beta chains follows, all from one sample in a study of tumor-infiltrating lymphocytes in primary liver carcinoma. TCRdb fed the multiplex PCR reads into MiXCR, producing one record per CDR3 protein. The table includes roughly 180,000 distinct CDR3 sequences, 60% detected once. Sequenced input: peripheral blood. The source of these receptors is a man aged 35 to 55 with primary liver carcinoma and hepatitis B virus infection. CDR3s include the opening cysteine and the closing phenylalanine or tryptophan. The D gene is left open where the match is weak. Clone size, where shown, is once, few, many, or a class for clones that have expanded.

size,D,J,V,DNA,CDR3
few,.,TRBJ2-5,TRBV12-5,TGTGCTAGTGGTTTGGGGATAGACGGGGAGACCCAGTACTTC,CASGLGIDGETQYF
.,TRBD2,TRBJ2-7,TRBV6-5,TGTGCCAGCAGTCCTGGGACTATCCGATTCTACGAGCAGTACTTC,CASSPGTIRFYEQYF
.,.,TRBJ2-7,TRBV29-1,TGCAGCGTTGAAGATCTGGGTTACGGGCAGTACTTC,CSVEDLGYGQYF
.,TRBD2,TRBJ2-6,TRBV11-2,TGTCCCAGCAGATCCGGACTAGCGGGTTTCTTCTCTGGGGCCAACGTCCTGACTTTC,CPSRSGLAGFFSGANVLTF
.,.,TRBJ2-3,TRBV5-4,TGTGCCAGCAGCTACTCCAGGGATACGCAGTATTTT,CASSYSRDTQYF
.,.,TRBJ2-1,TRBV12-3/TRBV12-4,TGTGCCAGCAGCTTCGGGGGCCCCGTATCCTTCTTC,CASSFGGPVSFF
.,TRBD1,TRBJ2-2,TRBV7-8,TGTGCCAGCAGCTTCCCCCGGACAGGGGAGGGCACCGGGGAGCTGTTTTTT,CASSFPRTGEGTGELFF
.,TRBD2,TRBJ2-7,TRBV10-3,TGTGCCATCAGTGAGGGGAGACTAGCGGAGAACTACGAGCAGTACTTC,CAISEGRLAENYEQYF
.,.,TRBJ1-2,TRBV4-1,TGCGCCAGCAGCCATACCGTCCCCGTCGCCGGTTACACCTTC,CASSHTVPVAGYTF
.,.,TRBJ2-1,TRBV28,TGTGCCACCTTCTACAATGAGCAGTTCTTC,CATFYNEQFF
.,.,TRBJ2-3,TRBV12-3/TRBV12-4,TGTGCCAGCAGTTTGTCACTCCAGGCAGATACGCAGTATTTT,CASSLSLQADTQYF
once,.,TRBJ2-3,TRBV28,TGTGCCAGCAGTTTGGGGGACGGCACAGATACGCAGTATTTT,CASSLGDGTDTQYF
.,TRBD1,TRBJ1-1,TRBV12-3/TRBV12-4,TGTGCCAGCAGTCCTCGGACAGGCGGTAGCACTGAAGCTTTCTTT,CASSPRTGGSTEAFF
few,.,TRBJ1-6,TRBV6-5,TGTGCCAGCAGTTACTCGCCCTCCCAGTGGGGGGATAATTCACCCCTCCACTTT,CASSYSPSQWGDNSPLHF
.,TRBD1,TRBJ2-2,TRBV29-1,TGCAGCGTGGGACCCGGGACAGGGGTCGGAGGGGACACCGGGGAGCTGTTTTTT,CSVGPGTGVGGDTGELFF
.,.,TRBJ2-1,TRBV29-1,TGCAGCGTATTGACCTACAATGAGCAGTTCTTC,CSVLTYNEQFF
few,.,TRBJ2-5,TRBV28,TGTGCCAGCAGTCCCGTTGGAGCCAAAGAGACCCAGTACTTC,CASSPVGAKETQYF
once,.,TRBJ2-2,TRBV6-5,TGTGCCAGCAGTCAGCCGACATGGTCCACCGGGGAGCTGTTTTTT,CASSQPTWSTGELFF
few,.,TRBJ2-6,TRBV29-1,TGCAGCGTAACCGGGGCGATGGCAGGGGCCAACGTCCTGACTTTC,CSVTGAMAGANVLTF
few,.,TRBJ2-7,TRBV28,TGTGCCAGCAGTGACTGGACGGCCGGAACCTACGAGCAGTACTTC,CASSDWTAGTYEQYF
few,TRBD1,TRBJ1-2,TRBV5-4,TGTGCCAGCAGGTTAACAGGGGATGGCTACACCTTC,CASRLTGDGYTF